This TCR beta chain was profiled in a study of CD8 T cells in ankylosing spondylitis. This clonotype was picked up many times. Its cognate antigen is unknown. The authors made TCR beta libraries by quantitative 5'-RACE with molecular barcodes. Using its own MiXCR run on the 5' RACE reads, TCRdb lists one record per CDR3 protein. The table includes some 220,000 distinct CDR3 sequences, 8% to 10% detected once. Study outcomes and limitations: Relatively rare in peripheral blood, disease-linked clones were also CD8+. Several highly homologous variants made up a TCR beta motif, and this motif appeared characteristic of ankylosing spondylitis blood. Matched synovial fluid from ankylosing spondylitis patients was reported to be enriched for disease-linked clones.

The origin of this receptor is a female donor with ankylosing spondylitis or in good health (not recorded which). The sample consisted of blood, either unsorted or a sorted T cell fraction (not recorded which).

CDR3 amino acids: CASSGGTNTGELFF. In DNA, the CDR3 is TGTGCCAGCAGTGGGGGGACGAACACCGGGGAGCTGTTTTTT. This chain joins TRBV6-2 or TRBV6-3 and TRBJ2-2; D is possibly TRBD2 (6 bases). The germline gives CDR1 MNHEY, CDR2 SVGEGT. V was clipped by 5 bases and J by 0 bases, with 7 bases between them. The CDR3 loop spans 14 amino acids.